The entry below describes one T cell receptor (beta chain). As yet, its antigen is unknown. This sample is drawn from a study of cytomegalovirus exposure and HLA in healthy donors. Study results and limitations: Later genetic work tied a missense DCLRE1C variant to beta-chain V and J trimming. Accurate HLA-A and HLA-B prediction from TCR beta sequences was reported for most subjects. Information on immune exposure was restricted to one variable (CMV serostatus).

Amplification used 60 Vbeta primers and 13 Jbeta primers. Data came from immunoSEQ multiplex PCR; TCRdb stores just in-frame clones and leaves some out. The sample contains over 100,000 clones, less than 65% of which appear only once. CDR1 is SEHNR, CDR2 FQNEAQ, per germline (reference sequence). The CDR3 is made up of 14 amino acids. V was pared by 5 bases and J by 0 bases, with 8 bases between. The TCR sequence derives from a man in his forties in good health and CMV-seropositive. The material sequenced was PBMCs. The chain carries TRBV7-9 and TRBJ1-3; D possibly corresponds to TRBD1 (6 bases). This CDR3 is CASSRTVSGNTIYF. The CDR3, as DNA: TGTGCCAGCAGCAGGACAGTCTCTGGAAACACCATATATTTT.